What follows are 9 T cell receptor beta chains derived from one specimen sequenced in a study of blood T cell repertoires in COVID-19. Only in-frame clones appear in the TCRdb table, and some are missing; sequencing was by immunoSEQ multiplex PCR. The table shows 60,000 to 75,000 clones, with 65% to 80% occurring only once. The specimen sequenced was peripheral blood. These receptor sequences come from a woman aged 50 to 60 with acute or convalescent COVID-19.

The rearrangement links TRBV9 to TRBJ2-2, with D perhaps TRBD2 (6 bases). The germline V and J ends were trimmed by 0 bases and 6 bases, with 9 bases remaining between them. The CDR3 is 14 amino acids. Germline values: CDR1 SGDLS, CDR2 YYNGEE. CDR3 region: CASSVGGESGELFF. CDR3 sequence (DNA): TGTGCCAGCAGCGTAGGCGGGGAATCCGGGGAGCTGTTTTTT.

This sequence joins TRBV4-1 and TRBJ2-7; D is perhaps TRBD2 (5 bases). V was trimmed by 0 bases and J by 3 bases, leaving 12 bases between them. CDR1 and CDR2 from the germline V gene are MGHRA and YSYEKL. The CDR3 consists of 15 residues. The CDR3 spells CASSQEGGLGYEQYF. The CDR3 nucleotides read TGCGCCAGCAGCCAAGAGGGCGGGTTAGGCTACGAGCAGTACTTC.

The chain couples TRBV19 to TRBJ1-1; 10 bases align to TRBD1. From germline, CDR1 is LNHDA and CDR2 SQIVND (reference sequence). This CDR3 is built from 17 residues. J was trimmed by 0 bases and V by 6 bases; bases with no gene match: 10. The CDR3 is CASRKTGTGAMNTEAFF. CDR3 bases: TGTGCCAGTAGAAAAACCGGGACAGGGGCCATGAACACTGAAGCTTTCTTT.

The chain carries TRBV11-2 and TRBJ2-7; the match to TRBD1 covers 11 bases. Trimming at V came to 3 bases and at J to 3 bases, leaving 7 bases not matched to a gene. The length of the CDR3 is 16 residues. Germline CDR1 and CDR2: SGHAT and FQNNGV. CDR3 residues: CASSFPGTGGLYEQYF. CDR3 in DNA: TGTGCCAGCAGCTTCCCGGGGACAGGGGGACTCTACGAGCAGTACTTC.

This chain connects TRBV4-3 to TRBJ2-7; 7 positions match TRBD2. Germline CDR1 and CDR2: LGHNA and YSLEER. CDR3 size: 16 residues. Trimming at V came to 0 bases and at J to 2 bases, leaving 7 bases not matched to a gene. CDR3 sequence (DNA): TGCGCCAGCAGCCAAGAGGTTCTAGCGGAAACCTACGAGCAGTACTTC. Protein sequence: CASSQEVLAETYEQYF.

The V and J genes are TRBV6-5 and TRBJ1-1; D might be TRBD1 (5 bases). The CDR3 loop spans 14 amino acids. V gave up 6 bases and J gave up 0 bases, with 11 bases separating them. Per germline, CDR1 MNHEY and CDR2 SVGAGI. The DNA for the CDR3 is TGTGCCAGCAGCCCAGGGATCGTGAACACTGAAGCTTTCTTT. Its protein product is CASSPGIVNTEAFF.

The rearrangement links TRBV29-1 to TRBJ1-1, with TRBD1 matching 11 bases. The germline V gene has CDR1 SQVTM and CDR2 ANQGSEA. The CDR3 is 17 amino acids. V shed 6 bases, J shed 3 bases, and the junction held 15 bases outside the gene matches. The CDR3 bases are TGCAGCGTAAGCGGGACAGGGGGTAAAGGCGGGTACACTGAAGCTTTCTTT. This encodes CSVSGTGGKGGYTEAFF.

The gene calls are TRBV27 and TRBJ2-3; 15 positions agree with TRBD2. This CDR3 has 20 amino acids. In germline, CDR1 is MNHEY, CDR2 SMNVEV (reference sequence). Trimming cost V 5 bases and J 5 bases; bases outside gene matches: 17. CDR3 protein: CASSPPGLAGGAGVGDTQYF. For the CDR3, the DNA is TGTGCCAGCAGTCCTCCGGGACTAGCGGGAGGTGCGGGGGTGGGAGATACGCAGTATTTT.

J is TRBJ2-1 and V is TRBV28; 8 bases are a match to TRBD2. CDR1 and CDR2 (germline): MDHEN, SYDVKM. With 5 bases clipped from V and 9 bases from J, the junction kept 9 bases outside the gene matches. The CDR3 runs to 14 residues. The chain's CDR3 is CASSAGAGEVEQFF. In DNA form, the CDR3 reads TGTGCCAGCAGTGCGGGAGCGGGAGAGGTTGAGCAGTTCTTC. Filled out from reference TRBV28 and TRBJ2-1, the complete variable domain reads DVKVTQSSRYLVKRTGEKVFLECVQDMDHENMFWYRQDPGLGLRLIYFSYDVKMKEKGDIPEGYSVSREKKERFSLILESASTNQTSMYLCASSAGAGEVEQFFGPGTRLTVL.